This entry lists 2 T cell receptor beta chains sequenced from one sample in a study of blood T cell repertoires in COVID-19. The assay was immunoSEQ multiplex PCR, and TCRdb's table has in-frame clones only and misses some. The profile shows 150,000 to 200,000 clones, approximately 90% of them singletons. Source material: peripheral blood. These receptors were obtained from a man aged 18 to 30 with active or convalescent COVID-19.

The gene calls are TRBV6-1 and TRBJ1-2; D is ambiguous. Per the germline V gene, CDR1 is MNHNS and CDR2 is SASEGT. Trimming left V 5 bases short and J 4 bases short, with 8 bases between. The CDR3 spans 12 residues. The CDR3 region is CASSRESYGYTF. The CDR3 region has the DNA TGTGCCAGCAGTAGGGAGAGCTATGGCTACACCTTC.

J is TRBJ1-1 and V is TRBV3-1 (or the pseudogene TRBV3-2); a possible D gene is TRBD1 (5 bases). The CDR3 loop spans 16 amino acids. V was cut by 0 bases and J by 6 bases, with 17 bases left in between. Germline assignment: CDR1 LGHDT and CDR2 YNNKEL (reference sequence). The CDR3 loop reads CASSQDGAQRRAEAFF. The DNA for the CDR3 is TGTGCCAGCAGCCAAGATGGGGCTCAACGTCGGGCTGAAGCTTTCTTT.